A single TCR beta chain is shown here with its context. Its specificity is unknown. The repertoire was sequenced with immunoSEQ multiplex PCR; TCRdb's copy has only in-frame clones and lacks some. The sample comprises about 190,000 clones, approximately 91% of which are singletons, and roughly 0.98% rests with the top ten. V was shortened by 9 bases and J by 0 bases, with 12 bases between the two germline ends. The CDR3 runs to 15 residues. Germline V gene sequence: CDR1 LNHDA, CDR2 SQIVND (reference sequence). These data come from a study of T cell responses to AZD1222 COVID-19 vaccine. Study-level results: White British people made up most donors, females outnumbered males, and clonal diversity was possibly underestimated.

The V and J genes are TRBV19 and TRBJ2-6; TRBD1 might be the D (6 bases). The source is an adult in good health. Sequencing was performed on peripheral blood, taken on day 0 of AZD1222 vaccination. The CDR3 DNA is TGTGCCAGCCAACAGGGTACCTCTGGGGCCAACGTCCTGACTTTC. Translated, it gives CASQQGTSGANVLTF.